This passage covers 32 T cell receptor beta chains from one sample sequenced in a study of Ad26.COV2.S vaccination and SARS-CoV-2 variants. TCRdb's copy holds only in-frame clones and misses some; the assay was immunoSEQ multiplex PCR. The data show 300,000 to 450,000 clones, with about 88% seen just once and 3.3% held by the top ten. Treatment of the sample: over 15 received Ad26.COV2.S at low or high dose, single or two shots; about 5 received placebo; per-sample allocation not given. Following the first vaccine or placebo injection, samples were taken on day 63. This sample comprised peripheral blood, obtained in a trial of Ad26.COV2.S vaccine versus placebo. The receptors shown here come from a person aged 18-65 years who received the Ad26.COV2.S COVID-19 vaccine or a placebo.

This clone was seen just once. The chain couples TRBV27 to TRBJ2-1; 11 bases line up with TRBD2. Per germline, CDR1 MNHEY and CDR2 SMNVEV (reference sequence). The CDR3 totals 15 residues. Trimming at V came to 4 bases and at J to 4 bases, leaving 3 bases not matched to a gene. CDR3 protein: CASSSPSGGYNEQFF. In DNA, the CDR3 is TGTGCCAGCAGTTCTCCTAGCGGGGGGTACAATGAGCAGTTCTTC.

The rearrangement links TRBV4-3 to TRBJ2-2, with 7 bases matching TRBD1. Germline assignment: CDR1 LGHNA and CDR2 YSLEER. With 0 bases clipped from V and 2 bases from J, the junction kept 3 bases outside the gene matches. The CDR3 spans 16 residues. The CDR3 DNA reads as TGCGCCAGCAGCCAAGAGGCAGGGGGAAACACCGGGGAGCTGTTTTTT. This sequence encodes CASSQEAGGNTGELFF.

Only a few counts were recorded for this clone. This chain joins TRBV28 and TRBJ2-1; D gene ambiguous. Germline V gene sequence: CDR1 MDHEN, CDR2 SYDVKM. This CDR3 contains 14 residues. Trimming stripped 2 bases from V and 5 bases from J, with 10 bases between. CDR3 in amino acids: CASSLGRLDNEQFF. The CDR3 DNA reads TGTGCCAGCAGTTTAGGGCGGTTAGACAATGAGCAGTTCTTC.

The DNA for the CDR3 is TGTGCCAGCAGCGGTGGGGGTAGCTCCTACAATGAGCAGTTCTTC. It codes for CASSGGGSSYNEQFF. V is TRBV11-3 and J is TRBJ2-1; D may correspond to TRBD1 or TRBD2 (5 bases each). The germline V and J ends were trimmed by 5 bases and 0 bases, with 11 bases remaining between them. CDR3 length: 15 amino acids. Germline V gene sequence: CDR1 SGHNT, CDR2 YENEEA.

The V and J genes are TRBV5-1 and TRBJ2-7, with a weak D call TRBD1 (6 bases). The CDR3 loop spans 13 amino acids. CDR1 and CDR2 (germline): SGHRS, YFSETQ. V was cut by 2 bases and J by 5 bases, with 11 bases left in between. This chain's CDR3 is CASSFGRGNEQYF. The DNA for the CDR3 is TGCGCCAGCAGCTTCGGCAGGGGAAACGAGCAGTACTTC.

In regard to this clone: The same CDR3 is also encoded by other DNA sequences in this sample. The CDR3 loop reads CASSLTGDTEAFF. The CDR3 DNA sequence: TGCGCCAGCAGCTTAACAGGGGACACTGAAGCTTTCTTT. The rearrangement joins TRBV5-1 to TRBJ1-1; TRBD1 matches 7 bases. CDR1 and CDR2 from the germline V gene are SGHRS and YFSETQ. The CDR3 is 13 residues long. Trimming removed 2 bases from V and 3 bases from J; junction bases left unmatched: 1.

This rearrangement joins TRBV7-2 to TRBJ1-2; possible D gene TRBD1, 5 bases. Trimming left V 1 base short and J 3 bases short, with 6 bases between. CDR3 size: 13 residues. The germline V gene has CDR1 SGHTA and CDR2 FQGNSA. In DNA, the CDR3 is TGTGCCAGCAGCTTAGTCAGGGACTATGGCTACACCTTC. Its protein is CASSLVRDYGYTF. Full variable domain (outside the CDR3, taken from reference TRBV7-2 and TRBJ1-2): GAGVSQSPSNKVTEKGKDVELRCDPISGHTALYWYRQSLGQGLEFLIYFQGNSAPDKSGLPSDRFSAERTGGSVSTLTIQRTQQEDSAVYLCASSLVRDYGYTFGSGTRLTVV.

V gene TRBV5-1 combines with J gene TRBJ2-2; 9 nucleotides match TRBD1. J gave up 7 bases and V 4 bases, and 5 bases lay outside the gene matches. The germline V gene encodes CDR1 SGHRS and CDR2 YFSETQ. The CDR3 length is 14 residues. CDR3 residues: CASSRTGADGELFF. The CDR3 region has the DNA TGCGCCAGCAGCAGGACAGGGGCGGACGGGGAGCTGTTTTTT.

A word on this clone: In the same sample, other DNA sequences code for this CDR3. V usage is TRBV28 and J usage is TRBJ1-5, with D unresolved. Trimming shortened V by 1 base and J by 6 bases, and 4 bases separated the two germline ends. Germline loops: CDR1 MDHEN, CDR2 SYDVKM. CDR3 length: 12 residues. The CDR3, as DNA: TGTGCCAGCAGTTTATTGCGTCAGCCCCAGCATTTT. Encoded protein: CASSLLRQPQHF.

The V gene is TRBV5-4, the J gene TRBJ1-2; TRBD1 agrees at 9 bases. The V segment lost 4 bases and the J segment 4 bases; nucleotides outside the gene matches: 5. Germline CDR1 is SGHNT and CDR2 is YYREEE (reference sequence). The CDR3 has 14 amino acids. The CDR3 DNA reads TGTGCCAGCAGCATGGGGGGACAGGGCTATGGCTACACCTTC. Translation: CASSMGGQGYGYTF.

This clone has a handful of counts. The chain uses TRBV5-1 and TRBJ1-2; D might be TRBD1 (6 bases). The CDR3 has 15 amino acids. Germline V gives CDR1 SGHRS, CDR2 YFSETQ. V lost 4 bases to trimming and J lost 3 bases, with 16 bases between them. The CDR3, as DNA: TGCGCCAGCAGCCGGGGCCCAGAGGGGGACTATGGCTACACCTTC. It codes for CASSRGPEGDYGYTF.

V is TRBV19 and J is TRBJ2-3; D may match TRBD1 or TRBD2 (6 bases each). V was trimmed by 7 bases and J by 2 bases, leaving 10 bases between them. The germline CDR1 and CDR2 sequences are LNHDA and SQIVND (reference sequence). The CDR3 is 13 residues long. DNA for the CDR3: TGTGCCAGTATGAGGGGGGCCACAGATACGCAGTATTTT. Its protein is CASMRGATDTQYF.

The chain uses TRBV24-1 and TRBJ2-1, with D possibly TRBD1 on 6 matching bases. The CDR3 is 13 amino acids. Germline V gives CDR1 KGHDR, CDR2 SFDVKD. The germline V and J ends were trimmed by 0 bases and 8 bases, with 7 bases remaining between them. CDR3 loop: CATSDLRGYEQFF. CDR3 nucleotide sequence: TGTGCCACCAGTGATTTGAGGGGGTATGAGCAGTTCTTC.

CDR3 residues: CAWSPQGGGFYEQYF. CDR3 DNA sequence: TGTGCCTGGAGTCCACAGGGAGGGGGGTTCTACGAGCAGTACTTC. J is TRBJ2-7 and V is TRBV30, with D possibly being TRBD2 (7 bases). Between the trimmed V and J ends, which lost 2 bases and 3 bases, there was a span of 17 bases. The CDR3 totals 15 residues. Germline CDR1 GTSNPN, CDR2 SVGIG (reference sequence).

The chain links TRBV18 to TRBJ2-7; no firm D call. The CDR3 consists of 15 residues. CDR1 KGHSH and CDR2 LQKENI come from the germline V gene. Trimming took 3 bases from V and 6 from J, leaving 18 bases between them. CDR3 sequence: CASSPGPGSLSEQYF. DNA of the CDR3: TGTGCCAGCTCACCGGGCCCAGGAAGTCTTAGCGAGCAGTACTTC.

CDR3 sequence reads: CASSLRGARETQYF. The CDR3 nucleotides read TGTGCCAGCAGCCTGCGGGGGGCGCGAGAGACCCAGTACTTC. V and J are TRBV7-2 and TRBJ2-5, with TRBD2 matching 8 bases. The junction had 6 bases not matched to a gene; V was cut back by 5 bases and J by 4 bases. From germline, CDR1 is SGHTA and CDR2 FQGNSA. The CDR3 spans 14 residues.

This rearrangement joins TRBV6-5 to TRBJ2-3, with TRBD1 matching over 8 bases. CDR3 length: 15 amino acids. Per germline, CDR1 MNHEY and CDR2 SVGAGI. V shed 5 bases and J 3 bases; nucleotides not matched to a gene: 7. The DNA of the CDR3 is TGTGCCAGCAGTCTCAGGGGGCAGGGGACAGATACGCAGTATTTT. Its translation: CASSLRGQGTDTQYF.

The chain uses TRBV4-1 and TRBJ1-2; a possible D gene is TRBD1 (6 bases). This CDR3 has 16 residues. Trimming shortened V by 1 base and J by 8 bases, and 20 bases separated the two germline ends. The germline gives CDR1 MGHRA, CDR2 YSYEKL. CDR3 residues: CASSQAGGRGVRGYTF. In DNA, the CDR3 is TGCGCCAGCAGCCAAGCGGGGGGCAGGGGAGTCCGAGGCTACACCTTC.

This clone was picked up one time. The chain combines TRBV27 with TRBJ2-1, with TRBD2 matching over 8 bases. Losses at the gene ends were 6 bases for V and 6 bases for J; bases not matched to a gene: 13. Germline-derived CDR1 and CDR2 are MNHEY and SMNVEV (reference sequence). The CDR3 is 16 amino acids. CDR3 loop: CASSPLTSDRGNEQFF. In nucleotides, the CDR3 is TGTGCCAGCAGCCCCCTGACTAGCGACCGGGGCAATGAGCAGTTCTTC.

V usage is TRBV6-5 and J usage is TRBJ1-2; D is uncertain. This CDR3 region has 11 residues. V was trimmed by 2 bases and J by 7 bases, leaving 5 bases between them. The germline gives CDR1 MNHEY, CDR2 SVGAGI. CDR3 nucleotides: TGTGCCAGCAGTTACATGGGTGGCTACACCTTC. Its translation: CASSYMGGYTF.

The chain uses TRBV28 and TRBJ2-2; D is unclear. Trimming removed 9 bases at V and 2 bases at J, with 10 bases between. This CDR3 is 13 amino acids long. Germline loops: CDR1 MDHEN, CDR2 SYDVKM. The CDR3 DNA sequence: TGTGCCAGTTTCGGACCAAACACCGGGGAGCTGTTTTTT. This encodes CASFGPNTGELFF. The variable domain in full, completed from reference TRBV28 and TRBJ2-2, reads DVKVTQSSRYLVKRTGEKVFLECVQDMDHENMFWYRQDPGLGLRLIYFSYDVKMKEKGDIPEGYSVSREKKERFSLILESASTNQTSMYLCASFGPNTGELFFGEGSRLTVL.

The chain couples TRBV30 to TRBJ2-7; 10 positions match TRBD1. Germline V CDR1 and CDR2: GTSNPN, SVGIG (reference sequence). The CDR3 is 15 amino acids. After removal of 0 bases from V and 6 bases from J, the junction contained 8 bases not matched to a gene. The CDR3 is CAWSVPGQGLGEQYF. The CDR3 DNA sequence: TGTGCCTGGAGTGTTCCGGGACAGGGGCTGGGCGAGCAGTACTTC. The full variable domain, completed using reference TRBV30 and TRBJ2-7, is SQTIHQWPATLVQPVGSPLSLECTVEGTSNPNLYWYRQAAGRGLQLLFYSVGIGQISSEVPQNLSASRPQDRQFILSSKKLLLSDSGFYLCAWSVPGQGLGEQYFGPGTRLTVT.

This rearrangement joins TRBV9 to TRBJ2-3; no clear D. CDR3 length: 15 amino acids. Germline loops: CDR1 SGDLS, CDR2 YYNGEE. The germline V and J ends were trimmed by 2 bases and 5 bases, with 15 bases remaining between them. The CDR3 sequence is CASSVTGSARDTQYF. CDR3 DNA sequence: TGTGCCAGCAGCGTTACCGGGTCTGCTAGAGATACGCAGTATTTT.

This sequence joins TRBV27 and TRBJ2-7; a weak D match, TRBD2 (5 bases). The CDR3 has 11 residues. The germline V gene encodes CDR1 MNHEY and CDR2 SMNVEV (reference sequence). The ends were cut back, 8 bases at V and 4 bases at J, with 9 bases in the middle. CDR3 sequence: CASGEFYEQYF. In nucleotides, the CDR3 is TGTGCCAGCGGGGAGTTTTACGAGCAGTACTTC.

The genes are TRBV10-1 and TRBJ2-2; TRBD1 agrees at 9 bases. The CDR3 loop spans 13 amino acids. Unmatched junction bases numbered 1, after V lost 5 bases and J lost 6 bases. CDR1 and CDR2 (germline): WNHNN, SYGVQD (reference sequence). The CDR3 nucleotides are TGCGCCAGCAGTAGACAGGGGGCCGGGGAGCTGTTTTTT. It encodes CASSRQGAGELFF.

This clone was detected once. The chain's CDR3 is CASSYSGKITDTQYF. The CDR3 coding sequence is TGTGCCAGCAGTTACTCGGGCAAGATCACAGATACGCAGTATTTT. The rearrangement uses TRBV6-2 or TRBV6-3 and TRBJ2-3, with unresolved D. The germline V and J ends were trimmed by 0 bases and 2 bases, with 9 bases remaining between them. This CDR3 spans 15 amino acids. The germline V gene encodes CDR1 MNHEY and CDR2 SVGEGT.

Only one count was recorded for this clone. The rearrangement uses TRBV6-4 and TRBJ2-1; D unclear. V lost 0 bases and J 3 bases, leaving 9 bases between the germline ends. The CDR3 is 15 residues long. In germline, CDR1 is MRHNA, CDR2 SNTAGT. The CDR3 region is CASSDSNRDYNEQFF. Here the CDR3 DNA reads TGTGCCAGCAGTGACTCGAATAGGGACTACAATGAGCAGTTCTTC.

The V and J genes are TRBV27 and TRBJ2-5; 8 bases map to TRBD1. This CDR3 is 14 amino acids long. V lost 4 bases, J lost 1 base, and 2 bases stayed unmatched. Germline CDR1 is MNHEY and CDR2 is SMNVEV (reference sequence). This chain's CDR3 is CASSWTGLQETQYF. As DNA, the CDR3 is TGTGCCAGCAGTTGGACAGGGCTCCAAGAGACCCAGTACTTC.

This clone was counted between two and nine times. One base away lies a much larger clone, so this may be a sequencing read error. The J gene is TRBJ1-1, the V gene TRBV6-5, with 7 bases matching TRBD1. The J segment lost 4 bases and the V segment lost 4 bases, leaving 3 bases of the junction unmatched. CDR1 is MNHEY, CDR2 SVGAGI, per germline. The CDR3 is 13 residues long. In DNA, the CDR3 is TGTGCCAGCAGTTTCACAGGGGTCACTGAAGCTTTCTTT. Translating it yields CASSFTGVTEAFF.

This clone was detected ten times or more. The chain employs TRBV10-3 and TRBJ1-5; D ambiguous. The CDR3 consists of 13 residues. The germline gives CDR1 ENHRY, CDR2 SYGVKD. The V and J ends lost 5 bases and 6 bases respectively, with 11 bases between them. The DNA of the CDR3 is TGTGCCATCAGTAGAGAGGGAAGTCAGCCCCAGCATTTT. As protein: CAISREGSQPQHF.

Only one count was recorded for this clone. Other DNA sequences from this sample encode an identical CDR3 as well. The chain carries TRBV5-1 and TRBJ2-6, with 7 bases that match TRBD1. This CDR3 region has 15 residues. Germline-derived CDR1 and CDR2 are SGHRS and YFSETQ. The trim removed 2 bases at V and 2 bases at J, leaving 1 base unmatched. In DNA, the CDR3 is TGCGCCAGCAGCTTAACAGGGGCTGGGGCCAACGTCCTGACTTTC. Its protein is CASSLTGAGANVLTF.

The chain is built from TRBV7-2 and TRBJ1-1; 7 bases fit TRBD1. CDR1 is SGHTA and CDR2 is FQGNSA in the germline V gene. V gave up 6 bases and J gave up 4 bases; unmatched junction bases: 5. The CDR3 is made up of 13 amino acids. The chain's CDR3 is CASRNRQGTEAFF. The CDR3 nucleotides are TGTGCCAGCAGGAACCGACAGGGCACTGAAGCTTTCTTT.